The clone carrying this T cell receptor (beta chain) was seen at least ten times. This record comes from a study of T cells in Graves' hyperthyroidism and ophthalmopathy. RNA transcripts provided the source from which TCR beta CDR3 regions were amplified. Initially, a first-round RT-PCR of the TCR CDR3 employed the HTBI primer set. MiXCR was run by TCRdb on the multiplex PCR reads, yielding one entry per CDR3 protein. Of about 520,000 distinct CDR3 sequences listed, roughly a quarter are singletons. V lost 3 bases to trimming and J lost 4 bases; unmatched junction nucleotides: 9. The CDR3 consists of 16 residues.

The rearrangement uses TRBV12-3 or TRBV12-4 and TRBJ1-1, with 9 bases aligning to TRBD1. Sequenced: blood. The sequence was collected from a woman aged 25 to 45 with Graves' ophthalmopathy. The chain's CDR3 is CASSLGDRVFGTEAFF. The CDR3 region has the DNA TGTGCCAGCAGTTTGGGGGACAGGGTTTTCGGCACTGAAGCTTTCTTT.